This TCR beta chain emerged from a study of blood T cell repertoires in COVID-19. Profiled with immunoSEQ multiplex PCR; TCRdb holds only in-frame clones, not every one. The sample shows fewer than 40,000 clones, 85% to 90% of them seen only once. The CDR3 totals 15 residues. Unmatched junction bases numbered 3, after V lost 5 bases and J lost 3 bases. CDR1 MNHEY and CDR2 SMNVEV come from the germline V gene (reference sequence). Input material: peripheral blood. The chain links TRBV27 to TRBJ2-1; 11 nucleotides agree with TRBD2. The sequence derives from a woman in her 70s with active COVID-19. In nucleotides, the CDR3 is TGTGCCAGCAGTCCTGGGACTAGCGGCTACAATGAGCAGTTCTTC. This translates into CASSPGTSGYNEQFF.